A single T cell receptor beta chain is shown here with its context. TCRdb's copy holds only in-frame clones and misses some; the assay was immunoSEQ multiplex PCR. The sample has about 40,000 clones; about 90% are singletons. This record belongs to a study of T cell changes during pregnancy in multiple sclerosis. This CDR3 contains 17 residues. CDR1 SNHLY and CDR2 FYNNEI come from the germline V gene. J was trimmed by 5 bases and V by 3 bases; bases with no gene match: 11. This receptor was identified in a female donor in good health, enrolled as a control in a pregnancy study. V gene TRBV2 combines with J gene TRBJ1-5, with 9 nucleotides matching TRBD1. Sequenced material: peripheral blood, taken in the first trimester of pregnancy. CDR3 DNA sequence: TGTGCCAGCAGTGAGAGAATGGGACAGGGCCTTGATCAGCCCCAGCATTTT. It specifies CASSERMGQGLDQPQHF.